Following are 19 T cell receptor beta chains from one sample sequenced in a study of T cells in Graves' hyperthyroidism and ophthalmopathy. TCR beta CDR3 regions were amplified from RNA transcripts. TCR CDR3 regions were first amplified by RT-PCR with HTBI primers. MiXCR was run by TCRdb on the multiplex PCR reads, yielding one entry per CDR3 protein. This sample has hundreds of thousands of distinct CDR3 sequences, with roughly 19% found just once. The sequenced material came from blood. The origin of the receptors is a man aged 50-60 years with Graves' ophthalmopathy.

Only a few counts were recorded for this clonotype. This chain connects TRBV5-1 to TRBJ2-5; D gene ambiguous. The CDR3 covers 13 residues. Per germline, CDR1 SGHRS and CDR2 YFSETQ. Trimming took off 3 bases at V and 1 base at J, with 7 bases between the two ends. The CDR3 region has the DNA TGCGCCAGCAGCTCCCTACTCCAAGAGACCCAGTACTTC. It encodes CASSSLLQETQYF. Based on the CDR3 plus reference TRBV5-1 and TRBJ2-5, the full variable domain is KAGVTQTPRYLIKTRGQQVTLSCSPISGHRSVSWYQQTPGQGLQFLFEYFSETQRNKGNFPGRFSGRQFSNSRSEMNVSTLELGDSALYLCASSSLLQETQYFGPGTRLLVL.

This clonotype was seen a few times. A much larger clone sits a single nucleotide away, making a read error possible. The conserved phenylalanine or tryptophan is not found at the CDR3 terminus, so this likely reflects a read error. V is TRBV2 and J is TRBJ2-5; TRBD2 aligns across 8 bases. Germline V CDR1 and CDR2: SNHLY, FYNNEI. The CDR3 covers 14 residues. The junction had 9 bases not matched to a gene; V was cut back by 7 bases and J by 5 bases. In nucleotides, the CDR3 is TGTGCCAGCACGACTAGCGTAGGGTGGGAGACCCAGTACCTC. Its translation: CASTTSVGWETQYL.

The chain joins TRBV11-2 to TRBJ1-4, with a weak D call TRBD1 (5 bases). Germline V gives CDR1 SGHAT, CDR2 FQNNGV. The CDR3 covers 15 residues. Between the trimmed V and J ends, which lost 3 bases and 8 bases, there was a span of 16 bases. This CDR3 is CASSLVQGLGEKLFF. The CDR3 coding sequence is TGTGCCAGCAGCTTGGTCCAGGGCCTAGGCGAAAAACTGTTTTTT.

The chain has TRBV6-1 and TRBJ2-7; 7 bases agree with TRBD1. Germline lookup yields CDR1 MNHNS and CDR2 SASEGT. CDR3 length equals 14 residues. V was pared by 7 bases and J by 2 bases, with 8 bases of the junction left unmatched. In DNA form, the CDR3 reads TGTGCCAGCACCCAAGGACAGGATGCCTACGAGCAGTACTTC. This translates into CASTQGQDAYEQYF.

This clonotype was seen ten or more times. This chain uses TRBV12-3 or TRBV12-4 with TRBJ2-4; perhaps TRBD1 as D (5 bases). V was clipped by 6 bases and J by 2 bases, with 8 bases between them. The CDR3 has 13 residues. CDR3 in DNA: TGTGCCAGCAGACAGGCGTCCAAAAACATTCAGTACTTC. Residues: CASRQASKNIQYF.

At least ten counts were recorded for this clonotype. One end of the junction fails to match germline, which may point to a read error. The gene calls are TRBV5-1 and TRBJ2-7; D not certain. The germline CDR1 and CDR2 sequences are SGHRS and YFSETQ. This CDR3 region has 13 residues. Written as DNA, the CDR3 is TGTGCCAGCAGCTTAGGTCCAACCTACGAGCAGTACTTC. Translating it yields CASSLGPTYEQYF.

The rearrangement uses TRBV24-1 and TRBJ2-1; D tentatively fits TRBD1 or TRBD2 (5 bases each). V was cut by 6 bases and J by 11 bases, with 19 bases left in between. The length of the CDR3 is 14 residues. Germline lookup yields CDR1 KGHDR and CDR2 SFDVKD. As DNA, the CDR3 is TGTGCCACCAGTTCACCGACCCCCTGGGGGAAGCAGTTCTTC. This translates into CATSSPTPWGKQFF.

This clonotype was picked up many times. V is TRBV7-9 and J is TRBJ2-1; 12 bases align to TRBD2. V trimming: 3 bases; J trimming: 7 bases; junction bases outside the gene matches: 7. Germline-derived CDR1 and CDR2 are SEHNR and FQNEAQ (reference sequence). The CDR3 is made up of 16 amino acids. CDR3 region: CASSLQTSGSGNEQFF. The CDR3 bases are TGTGCCAGCAGCTTGCAGACTAGCGGGAGTGGTAATGAGCAGTTCTTC.

The J gene is TRBJ2-3, the V gene TRBV20-1, with D perhaps assigned TRBD1 or TRBD2 (5 bases each). V was clipped by 4 bases and J by 2 bases, with 16 bases between them. The CDR3 runs 15 residues. Germline V CDR1 and CDR2: DFQATT, SNEGSKA (reference sequence). For the CDR3, the DNA is TGCAGTGCTAACCCGGGGCAGACCCCCACAGATACGCAGTATTTT. Encoded protein: CSANPGQTPTDTQYF.

The chain employs TRBV7-2 and TRBJ2-2; D perhaps matches TRBD2 (5 bases). The CDR3 spans 14 residues. V gave up 2 bases and J gave up 6 bases, with 10 bases separating them. Germline values: CDR1 SGHTA, CDR2 FQGNSA. CDR3 amino acids: CASSLNPSPGELFF. The CDR3 DNA is TGTGCCAGCAGCTTAAATCCTAGCCCCGGGGAGCTGTTTTTT.

The V call is TRBV28, the J call TRBJ2-5; 10 bases fit TRBD2. CDR3 length equals 15 residues. Per the germline V gene, CDR1 is MDHEN and CDR2 is SYDVKM. V shed 6 bases, J shed 5 bases, and the junction held 9 bases outside the gene matches. CDR3 region: CASSLAGGPAETQYF. In DNA, the CDR3 is TGTGCCAGCAGCTTAGCGGGAGGCCCCGCGGAGACCCAGTACTTC.

A few counts support this clonotype. The J gene is TRBJ2-7, the V gene TRBV5-1; the D gene could be TRBD1 or TRBD2 (5 bases each). Germline-derived CDR1 and CDR2 are SGHRS and YFSETQ. Trimming removed 5 bases at V and 3 bases at J, with 15 bases between. The CDR3 runs 14 residues. CDR3 in amino acids: CASRTGTAIYEQYF. The CDR3 DNA reads TGCGCCAGCAGGACCGGGACGGCCATCTACGAGCAGTACTTC.

Notes on this clonotype: A read error may explain this, as a much larger clone is one base away. This chain's CDR3 is CASSQSLNRAMTFF. In nucleotides, the CDR3 is TGTGCCAGCAGCCAGAGTTTGAACAGGGCGATGACTTTCTTT. V is TRBV3-1 and J is TRBJ1-1; a weak D match, TRBD1 (6 bases). The length of the CDR3 is 14 residues. Germline V lookup: CDR1 LGHDT, CDR2 YNNKEL (reference sequence). V shed 3 bases and J shed 12 bases, with 20 bases lying between them.

This clonotype was counted at least ten times. The chain has TRBV11-2 and TRBJ2-7, with 7 bases lining up with TRBD1. The CDR3 contains 19 residues. The V and J ends lost 5 bases and 0 bases, in that order; junction bases with no gene match: 19. CDR1 and CDR2 from the germline V gene are SGHAT and FQNNGV. The CDR3 DNA reads TGTGCCAGCAGCCTAACAATGAGTCTCAACAACAGGGGCTCCTACGAGCAGTACTTC. It yields the protein CASSLTMSLNNRGSYEQYF.

The chain recombines TRBV4-1 with TRBJ2-2; tentatively, D is TRBD2 (6 bases). Germline CDR1 is MGHRA and CDR2 is YSYEKL. The CDR3 consists of 15 residues. The V end lost 3 bases, the J end lost 4 bases, and 12 bases lay between the germline ends. CDR3 sequence: CASSQDYTITGELFF. The CDR3 DNA reads as TGCGCCAGCAGCCAGGACTACACCATCACCGGGGAGCTGTTTTTT.

This chain joins TRBV19 and TRBJ1-5, with TRBD1 as a possible D gene (6 bases). The V end was cut by 4 bases, the J end by 0 bases, with 10 bases between. This CDR3 is 15 amino acids long. Per germline, CDR1 LNHDA and CDR2 SQIVND (reference sequence). This CDR3 is CASSTTGSSNQPQHF. CDR3 nucleotides: TGTGCCAGTAGTACCACAGGGTCTAGCAATCAGCCCCAGCATTTT.

Concerning this clonotype: The conserved closing phenylalanine or tryptophan is absent in this CDR3, likely reflecting a read error. The CDR3 region is CASSLGSSYNEQFL. The CDR3 nucleotides are TGTGCCAGCAGTTTAGGCTCCTCCTACAATGAGCAGTTCCTC. The chain joins TRBV28 to TRBJ2-1; D remains ambiguous. The CDR3 runs 14 residues. V lost 2 bases to trimming and J lost 0 bases, with 5 bases between them. Germline V gene lookup returns CDR1 MDHEN and CDR2 SYDVKM.

Note on this clonotype: A much larger clone lies a single base off, so this may be a read error. The limits of the CDR3 on the DNA are not certain, so only TCRdb's listed CDR3 is given. This chain joins TRBV28 and TRBJ2-7; the D call of TRBD2 is as the table states it, not checked on the DNA. Germline CDR1 is MDHEN and CDR2 is SYDVKM. With termini counted, the CDR3 has 14 amino acids. The chain's CDR3 is CASTVGGGSSEQCF.

This clonotype was seen more than once but under ten times. The V call is TRBV2, the J call TRBJ2-2; D possibly corresponds to TRBD1 (5 bases). The germline V gene encodes CDR1 SNHLY and CDR2 FYNNEI. The CDR3 has 15 amino acids. The V and J ends lost 4 bases and 4 bases respectively, with 13 bases between them. The DNA of the CDR3 is TGTGCCAGCAGTGTACAGGAGATCGGCACCGGGGAGCTGTTTTTT. Protein sequence: CASSVQEIGTGELFF.